The present T cell receptor (beta chain) was sequenced within a study of OX40 agonist ivuxolimab in advanced cancers. Study summary: The dose-escalation group included hepatocellular carcinoma, melanoma, renal cell carcinoma and head and neck cancer.

Samples of blood were obtained at baseline, on cycle 4 day 1, and on cycle 7 day 1. TCRdb keeps only in-frame clones here, not all; method: immunoSEQ multiplex PCR. The table shows about 48,000 clones, with approximately 78% occurring only once. The sample holds a few counts of this clone. Germline assignment: CDR1 SGHAT and CDR2 FQNNGV. The V end lost 5 bases, the J end lost 5 bases, and 9 bases lay between the germline ends. CDR3 length: 12 residues. The sample here was CD4+ or CD8+ T cells sorted from blood, taken in a trial of the OX40 agonist ivuxolimab. The TCR was taken from an adult with an advanced solid tumor such as melanoma, head and neck, liver or kidney cancer. The chain uses TRBV11-2 and TRBJ1-1; D is unclear. For the CDR3, the DNA is TGTGCCAGCAGCCCTCGGGAAACTGAAGCTTTCTTT. It encodes CASSPRETEAFF.